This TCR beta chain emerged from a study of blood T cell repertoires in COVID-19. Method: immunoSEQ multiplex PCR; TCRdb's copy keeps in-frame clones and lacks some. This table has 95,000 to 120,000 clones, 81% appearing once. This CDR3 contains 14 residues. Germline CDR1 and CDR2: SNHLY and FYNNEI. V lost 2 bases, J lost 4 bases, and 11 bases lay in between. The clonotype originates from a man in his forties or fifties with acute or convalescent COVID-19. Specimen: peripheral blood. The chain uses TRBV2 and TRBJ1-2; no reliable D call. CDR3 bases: TGTGCCAGCAGTGAAAGCGGCGGAACCTATGGCTACACCTTC. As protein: CASSESGGTYGYTF.